This is a list of T cell receptor beta chains from one sample in a study of T cell responses to AZD1222 COVID-19 vaccine. Measured with immunoSEQ multiplex PCR; TCRdb has only the in-frame clones, and not every one. The table records tens of thousands of clones, over 75% of them present only once. The specimen comprised peripheral blood, sampled 28 days after the second AZD1222 dose. These receptors were obtained from an adult who received the AZD1222 COVID-19 vaccine. The CDR3 runs from the conserved cysteine through the conserved F or W. The D gene is left open where the match is weak. Size is omitted from some rows. Given values are once, few, many or a class for expanded clones.

cdr3_nt cdr3_aa clone_size j_call d_call cdr3_length v_call
TGCGCCAGCAGTGAATTAGGGGTCGGCGGGGAGCTGTTTTTT CASSELGVGGELFF . TRBJ2-2 . 14 TRBV10-2
TGTGCCAGCTCTCCACGGGGGGGAGGCTATGGCTACACCTTC CASSPRGGGYGYTF . TRBJ1-2 . 14 TRBV11-3
TGTGCCATCAGTGAGGCGAAGGCAGGGGGCGCAGGTACTGAAGCTTTCTTT CAISEAKAGGAGTEAFF . TRBJ1-1 TRBD1 17 TRBV10-3
TGTGCCAGCAGCAAAGAAGTTAACAGGGGGCTACCATTAGCCAAAAACATTCAGTACTTC CASSKEVNRGLPLAKNIQYF . TRBJ2-4 . 20 TRBV21-1
TGTGCCACCAGCATCAGGTTCGATAACGCTGAAGCTTTCTTT CATSIRFDNAEAFF once TRBJ1-1 . 14 TRBV15
TGTGCCAGCAGCGTAGGGAGCTCGCCCACCACAGATACGCAGTATTTT CASSVGSSPTTDTQYF . TRBJ2-3 . 16 TRBV9
TGTGCCAGCAGCCTAGAGGGCACTTTTACAGATACGCAGTATTTT CASSLEGTFTDTQYF . TRBJ2-3 . 15 TRBV13
TGTGCCAGCAGATCCAGCCATGAGCAGTTCTTC CASRSSHEQFF . TRBJ2-1 . 11 TRBV12-3/TRBV12-4
TGTGCCAGTAGCCCACAGGGGGGAGGTGGAAACACCATATATTTT CASSPQGGGGNTIYF . TRBJ1-3 TRBD1 15 TRBV19
TGTGCCAGCAGCGTAGATTTAGCCAAAAACATTCAGTACTTC CASSVDLAKNIQYF few TRBJ2-4 . 14 TRBV9
TGTGCCAGCAGCCAAGACTTGTCGGGGGCCCTTACTGAAGCTTTCTTT CASSQDLSGALTEAFF . TRBJ1-1 . 16 TRBV3-1/TRBV3-2
TGTGCCAGTAGTATTGGGGGCGGGACTGAAGCTTTCTTT CASSIGGGTEAFF . TRBJ1-1 . 13 TRBV19
TGTGCCAGCTCTCCACAGGGCTACAATCAGCCCCAGCATTTT CASSPQGYNQPQHF . TRBJ1-5 . 14 TRBV2
TGTGCCAGTAGTACATGGACAGGGGTTACGAACACTGAAGCTTTCTTT CASSTWTGVTNTEAFF once TRBJ1-1 TRBD1 16 TRBV19
TGTGCCAGCGTCGTCCAGATGAACACTGAAGCTTTCTTT CASVVQMNTEAFF . TRBJ1-1 . 13 TRBV6-5
TGCGCCAGCAGCCAGGGCCGTGCGACTGAAGCTTTCTTT CASSQGRATEAFF . TRBJ1-1 . 13 TRBV4-3
TGTGCCAGCAGCTTAGGTGCCACAAACACTGAAGCTTTCTTT CASSLGATNTEAFF . TRBJ1-1 . 14 TRBV7-9
TGTGCCAGCAGTTACTCCTGGAACACTGAAGCTTTCTTT CASSYSWNTEAFF few TRBJ1-1 . 13 TRBV6-2/TRBV6-3
TGTGCCAGCAGTTCCAGGAGCGCTAACTATGGCTACACCTTC CASSSRSANYGYTF . TRBJ1-2 . 14 TRBV27
TGTGCCATCTCAGCGCAGGGATACCTAAGCAATCAGCCCCAGCATTTT CAISAQGYLSNQPQHF . TRBJ1-5 . 16 TRBV19
TGCGCCAGCAGTTCCCCCAGGGTGTATAATTCACCCCTCCACTTT CASSSPRVYNSPLHF . TRBJ1-6 . 15 TRBV10-1
TGTGCCAGCAGTGTAGACGGGAATCGGGCCGGGGAGCTGTTTTTT CASSVDGNRAGELFF . TRBJ2-2 . 15 TRBV2
TGTGCCAGTAGTATAGGAGGCAGGGACACTGAAGCTTTCTTT CASSIGGRDTEAFF . TRBJ1-1 . 14 TRBV19
TGTGCCAGCAGCTTAGAGGGAACGCCTGGAAACACCATATATTTT CASSLEGTPGNTIYF . TRBJ1-3 . 15 TRBV11-2
TGTGCCAGCAGCCCCCGACAGGGTAAGCCGCGGGAGACCGGGGAGCTGTTTTTT CASSPRQGKPRETGELFF . TRBJ2-2 . 18 TRBV7-2
TGTGCCAGCAGGAGGGTAGAAGCTTTCTTT CASRRVEAFF . TRBJ1-1 . 10 TRBV6-5
TGCAGCGTCGGGACTAGCGGGCGTAAGATCTACAATGAGCAGTTCTTC CSVGTSGRKIYNEQFF . TRBJ2-1 TRBD2 16 TRBV29-1
TGTGCCAGCAGTCCGGGACAGGGGTTTGGAAACACCATATATTTT CASSPGQGFGNTIYF . TRBJ1-3 TRBD1 15 TRBV6-5
TGTGCCAGCAGCTCGGGCTCGACCGGAACCTACGAGCAGTACTTC CASSSGSTGTYEQYF . TRBJ2-7 . 15 TRBV7-2
TGTGCCAGCAGCTTAGCTGCCAGGGAGGAATTCTTT CASSLAAREEFF . TRBJ1-1 . 12 TRBV7-2
TGTGCCAGCAGCGTAGGGGCGGTGAACACTGAAGCTTTCTTT CASSVGAVNTEAFF . TRBJ1-1 . 14 TRBV7-9
TGTGCCAGCAGTTACTCGACGGGGCGCTATGGCTACACCTTC CASSYSTGRYGYTF . TRBJ1-2 . 14 TRBV6-5
TGTGCCAGTAGTATGGGAGGGGCGACAGGGAACTATGGCTACACCTTC CASSMGGATGNYGYTF . TRBJ1-2 TRBD1 16 TRBV19
TGTGCCAGCAGCCGGGACAGGGGGGAAAAACTGTTTTTT CASSRDRGEKLFF . TRBJ1-4 TRBD1 13 TRBV7-7
TGTGCCACCAGCAAATCCGGGACTAGAGACGGGGAGCTGTTTTTT CATSKSGTRDGELFF . TRBJ2-2 TRBD2 15 TRBV15
TGTGCCAGTAGTATATCTAAGACAGGGGGAGAGACCCAGTACTTC CASSISKTGGETQYF . TRBJ2-5 TRBD1 15 TRBV19
TGTGCCTCGGGACTAGCGATTCCGGCAGGGGGGCAGTTCTTC CASGLAIPAGGQFF . TRBJ2-1 TRBD2 14 TRBV27
TGTGCCAGTAGTATTGAAGTTCTTAATTCACCCCTCCACTTT CASSIEVLNSPLHF . TRBJ1-6 . 14 TRBV19
TGTGCCAGTACTCCTCATGAGGCGGGGGGGCCCGATGAGCAGTTCTTC CASTPHEAGGPDEQFF . TRBJ2-1 TRBD2 16 TRBV19
TGTGCCAGCAGCTTAGTAGCGGCAGGGGATGGCTACACCTTC CASSLVAAGDGYTF . TRBJ1-2 . 14 TRBV11-2